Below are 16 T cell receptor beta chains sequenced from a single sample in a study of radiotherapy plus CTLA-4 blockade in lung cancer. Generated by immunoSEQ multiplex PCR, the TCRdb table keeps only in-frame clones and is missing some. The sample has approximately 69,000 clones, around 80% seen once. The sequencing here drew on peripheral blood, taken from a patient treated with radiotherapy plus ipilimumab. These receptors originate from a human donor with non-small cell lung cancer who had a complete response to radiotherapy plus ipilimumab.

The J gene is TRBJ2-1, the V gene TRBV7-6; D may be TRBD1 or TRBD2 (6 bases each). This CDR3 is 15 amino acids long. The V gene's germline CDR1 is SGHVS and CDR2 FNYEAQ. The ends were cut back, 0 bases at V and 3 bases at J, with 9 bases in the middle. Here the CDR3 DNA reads TGTGCCAGCAGCTTAGCGGGGGGCTACTACAATGAGCAGTTCTTC. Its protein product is CASSLAGGYYNEQFF.

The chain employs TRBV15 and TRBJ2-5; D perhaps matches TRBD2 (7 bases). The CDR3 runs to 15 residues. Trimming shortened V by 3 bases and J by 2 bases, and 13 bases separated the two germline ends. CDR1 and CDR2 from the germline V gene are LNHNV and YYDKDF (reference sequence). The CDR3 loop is CATSRGGAGQETQYF. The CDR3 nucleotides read TGTGCCACCAGCAGGGGGGGGGCAGGACAAGAGACCCAGTACTTC.

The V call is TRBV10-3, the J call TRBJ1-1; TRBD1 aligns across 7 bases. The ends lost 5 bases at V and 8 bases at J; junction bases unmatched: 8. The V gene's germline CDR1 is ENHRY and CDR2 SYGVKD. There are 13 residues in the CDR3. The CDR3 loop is CAISQGQPLEAFF. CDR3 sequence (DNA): TGTGCCATCAGTCAGGGACAGCCCCTGGAAGCTTTCTTT.

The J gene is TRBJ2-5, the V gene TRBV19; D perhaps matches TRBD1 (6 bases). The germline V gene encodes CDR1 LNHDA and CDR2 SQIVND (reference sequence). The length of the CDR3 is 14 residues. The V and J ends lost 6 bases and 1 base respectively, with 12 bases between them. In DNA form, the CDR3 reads TGTGCCAGTAGCCCCCGGGACATCCAAGAGACCCAGTACTTC. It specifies CASSPRDIQETQYF. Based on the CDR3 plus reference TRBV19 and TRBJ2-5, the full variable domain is DGGITQSPKYLFRKEGQNVTLSCEQNLNHDAMYWYRQDPGQGLRLIYYSQIVNDFQKGDIAEGYSVSREKKESFPLTVTSAQKNPTAFYLCASSPRDIQETQYFGPGTRLLVL.

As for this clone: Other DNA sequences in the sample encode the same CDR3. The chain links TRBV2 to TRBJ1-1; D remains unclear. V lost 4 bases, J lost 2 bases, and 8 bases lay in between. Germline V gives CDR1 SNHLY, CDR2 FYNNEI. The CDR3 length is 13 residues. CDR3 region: CASSGRQNTEAFF. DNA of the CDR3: TGTGCCAGCAGTGGACGACAAAACACTGAAGCTTTCTTT. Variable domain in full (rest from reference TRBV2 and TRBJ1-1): EPEVTQTPSHQVTQMGQEVILRCVPISNHLYFYWYRQILGQKVEFLVSFYNNEISEKSEIFDDQFSVERPDGSNFTLKIRSTKLEDSAMYFCASSGRQNTEAFFGQGTRLTVV.

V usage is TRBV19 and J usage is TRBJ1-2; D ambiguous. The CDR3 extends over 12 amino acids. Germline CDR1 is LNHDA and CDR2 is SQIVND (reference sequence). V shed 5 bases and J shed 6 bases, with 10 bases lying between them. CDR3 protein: CASSQERDGYTF. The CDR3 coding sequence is TGTGCCAGTAGTCAGGAGAGGGATGGCTACACCTTC.

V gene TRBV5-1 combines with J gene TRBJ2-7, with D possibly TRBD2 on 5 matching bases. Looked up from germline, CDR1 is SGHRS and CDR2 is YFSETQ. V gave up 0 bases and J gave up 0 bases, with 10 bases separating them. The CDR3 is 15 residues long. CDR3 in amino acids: CASSLASGSSYEQYV. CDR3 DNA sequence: TGCGCCAGCAGCTTGGCCTCGGGGAGCTCCTACGAGCAGTACGTC.

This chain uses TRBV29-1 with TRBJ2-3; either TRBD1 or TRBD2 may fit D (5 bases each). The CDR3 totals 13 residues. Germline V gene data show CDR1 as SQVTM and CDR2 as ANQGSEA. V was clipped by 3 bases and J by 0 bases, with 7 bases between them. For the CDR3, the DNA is TGCAGCGTTGATTGGGGGAGCACAGATACGCAGTATTTT. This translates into CSVDWGSTDTQYF.

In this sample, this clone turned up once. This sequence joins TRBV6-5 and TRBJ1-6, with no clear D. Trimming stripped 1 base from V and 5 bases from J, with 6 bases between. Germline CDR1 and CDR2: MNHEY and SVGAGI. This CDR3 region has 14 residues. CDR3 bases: TGTGCCAGCAGTTACTTCCGGAATAATTCACCCCTCCACTTT. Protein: CASSYFRNNSPLHF.

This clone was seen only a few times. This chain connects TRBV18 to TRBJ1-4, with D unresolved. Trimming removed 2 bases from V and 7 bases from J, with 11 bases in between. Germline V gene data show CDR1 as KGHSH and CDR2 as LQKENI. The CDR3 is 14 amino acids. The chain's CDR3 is CASSPLLLSEKLFF. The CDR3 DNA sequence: TGTGCCAGCTCACCATTGCTACTAAGTGAAAAACTGTTTTTT.

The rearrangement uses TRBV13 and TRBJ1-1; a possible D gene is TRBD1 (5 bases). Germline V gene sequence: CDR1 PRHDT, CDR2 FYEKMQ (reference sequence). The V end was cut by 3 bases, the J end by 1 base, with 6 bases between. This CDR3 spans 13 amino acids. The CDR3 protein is CASSLDKNTEAFF. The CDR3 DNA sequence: TGTGCCAGCAGCTTGGACAAGAACACTGAAGCTTTCTTT.

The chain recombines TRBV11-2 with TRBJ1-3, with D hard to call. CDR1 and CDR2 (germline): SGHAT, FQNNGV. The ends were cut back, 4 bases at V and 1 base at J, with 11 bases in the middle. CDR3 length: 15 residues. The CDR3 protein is CASSSPRRSGNTIYF. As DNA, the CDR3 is TGTGCCAGCAGCTCCCCACGCAGATCTGGAAACACCATATATTTT.

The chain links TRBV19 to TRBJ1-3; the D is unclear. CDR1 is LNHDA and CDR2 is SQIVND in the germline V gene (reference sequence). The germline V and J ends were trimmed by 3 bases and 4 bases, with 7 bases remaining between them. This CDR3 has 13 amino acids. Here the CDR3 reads CASSMALGNTIYF. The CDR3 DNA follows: TGTGCCAGTAGTATGGCGTTAGGAAACACCATATATTTT. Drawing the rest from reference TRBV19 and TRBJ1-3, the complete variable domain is DGGITQSPKYLFRKEGQNVTLSCEQNLNHDAMYWYRQDPGQGLRLIYYSQIVNDFQKGDIAEGYSVSREKKESFPLTVTSAQKNPTAFYLCASSMALGNTIYFGEGSWLTVV.

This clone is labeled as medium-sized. The CDR3 here is CASRSTAYEQYF. The CDR3 bases are TGTGCCAGCAGGTCGACAGCCTACGAGCAGTACTTC. This chain links TRBV7-9 with TRBJ2-7; the D gene is possibly TRBD1 (5 bases). V shed 6 bases and J shed 2 bases, with 8 bases lying between them. Germline V lookup: CDR1 SEHNR, CDR2 FQNEAQ (reference sequence). The CDR3 is 12 residues long.

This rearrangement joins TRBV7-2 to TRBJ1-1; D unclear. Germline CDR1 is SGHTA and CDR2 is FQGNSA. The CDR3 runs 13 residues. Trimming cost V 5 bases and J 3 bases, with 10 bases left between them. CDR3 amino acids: CASSPPRDTEAFF. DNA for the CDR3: TGTGCCAGCAGCCCTCCCCGGGACACTGAAGCTTTCTTT.

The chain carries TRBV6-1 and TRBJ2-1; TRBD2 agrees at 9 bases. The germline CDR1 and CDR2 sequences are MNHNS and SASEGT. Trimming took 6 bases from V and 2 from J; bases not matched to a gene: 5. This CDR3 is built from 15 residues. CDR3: CASRLTSGPYNEQFF. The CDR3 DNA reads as TGTGCCAGCAGGCTGACTAGCGGACCCTACAATGAGCAGTTCTTC.